This TCR beta chain emerged from a study of blood T cell repertoires in COVID-19. Study at large: Acute and convalescent COVID-19 samples came from the United States, Italy and Spain.

From germline, CDR1 is SGHNT and CDR2 YYREEE (reference sequence). The CDR3 is made up of 14 amino acids. The junction had 6 bases not matched to a gene; V was cut back by 4 bases and J by 4 bases. Authors' methods: Counts of nucleated cells, estimated from reference gene primer amplification, were obtained. Only in-frame clones appear in the TCRdb table, and some are missing; sequencing was by immunoSEQ multiplex PCR. The D gene and trimming were derived from the DNA, and the V and J assignments and clone size from that table. The sample comprises 250,000 to 350,000 clones, over 75% of which are singletons, and around 12% rests with the top ten.

This clonotype was sampled from a woman in her fifties or sixties with acute or convalescent COVID-19. The V and J genes are TRBV5-4 and TRBJ2-3, with TRBD1 identical over 7 bases. Sequenced: peripheral blood. The CDR3: CASSPDRFADTQYF. CDR3 nucleotides: TGTGCCAGCAGCCCGGACAGGTTTGCAGATACGCAGTATTTT.